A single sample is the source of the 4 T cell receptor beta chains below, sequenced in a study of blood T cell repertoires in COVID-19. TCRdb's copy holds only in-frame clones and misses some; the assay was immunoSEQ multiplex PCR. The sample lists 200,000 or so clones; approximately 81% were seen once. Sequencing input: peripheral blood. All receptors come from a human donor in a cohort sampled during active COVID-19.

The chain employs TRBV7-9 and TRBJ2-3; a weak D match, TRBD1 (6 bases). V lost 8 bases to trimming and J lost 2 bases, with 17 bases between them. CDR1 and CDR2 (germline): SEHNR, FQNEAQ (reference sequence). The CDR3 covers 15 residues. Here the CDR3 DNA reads TGTGCCAGCGGGTCTATGAACAGGGTCACAGATACGCAGTATTTT. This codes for CASGSMNRVTDTQYF. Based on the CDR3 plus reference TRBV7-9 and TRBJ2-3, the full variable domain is DTGVSQNPRHKITKRGQNVTFRCDPISEHNRLYWYRQTLGQGPEFLTYFQNEAQLEKSRLLSDRFSAERPKGSFSTLEIQRTEQGDSAMYLCASGSMNRVTDTQYFGPGTRLTVL.

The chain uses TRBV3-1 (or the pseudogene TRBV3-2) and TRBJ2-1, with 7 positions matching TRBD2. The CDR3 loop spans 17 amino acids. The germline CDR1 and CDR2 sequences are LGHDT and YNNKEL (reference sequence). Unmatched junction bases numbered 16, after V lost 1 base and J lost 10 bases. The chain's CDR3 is CASSQATRDGEGREQFF. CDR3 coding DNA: TGTGCCAGCAGCCAAGCAACCCGGGACGGGGAGGGGCGGGAGCAGTTCTTC.

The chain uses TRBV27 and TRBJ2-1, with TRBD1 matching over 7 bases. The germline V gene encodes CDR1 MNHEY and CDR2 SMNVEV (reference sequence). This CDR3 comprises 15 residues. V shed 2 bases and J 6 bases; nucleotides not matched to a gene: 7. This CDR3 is CASSLRQGVGNEQFF. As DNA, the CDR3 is TGTGCCAGCAGTTTACGACAGGGTGTGGGCAATGAGCAGTTCTTC.

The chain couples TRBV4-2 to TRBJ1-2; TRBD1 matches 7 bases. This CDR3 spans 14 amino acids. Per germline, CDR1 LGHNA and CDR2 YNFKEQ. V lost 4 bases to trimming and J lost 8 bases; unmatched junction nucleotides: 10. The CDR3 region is CASSPSRDSSGYTF. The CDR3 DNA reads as TGTGCCAGCAGCCCAAGCCGGGACAGCAGCGGCTACACCTTC.